The 16 T cell receptor beta chains presented below share a single source sample, sequenced in a study of blood T cell repertoires in COVID-19. TCRdb's copy holds only in-frame clones and misses some; the assay was immunoSEQ multiplex PCR. This table holds about 250,000 clones, roughly nine tenths found once. Sequenced sample: peripheral blood. The source is a man aged 18 to 35 with active or convalescent COVID-19.

The genes are TRBV2 and TRBJ2-7; 10 bases fit TRBD2. Germline values: CDR1 SNHLY, CDR2 FYNNEI. CDR3 length: 14 amino acids. V lost 4 bases and J lost 2; bases outside the gene matches: 2. DNA of the CDR3: TGTGCCAGCAGTGTGGGACTAGCGCCCTACGAGCAGTACTTC. It yields the protein CASSVGLAPYEQYF.

V gene TRBV28 combines with J gene TRBJ1-5, with 9 bases matching TRBD1. The CDR3 has 15 residues. Germline-derived CDR1 and CDR2 are MDHEN and SYDVKM. V shed 2 bases, J shed 4 bases, and the junction held 3 bases outside the gene matches. CDR3 bases: TGTGCCAGCAGTTTAGGGGACAGGGATAATCAGCCCCAGCATTTT. Translating it yields CASSLGDRDNQPQHF.

The chain combines TRBV18 with TRBJ2-7; D not certain. V was pared by 3 bases and J by 7 bases, with 7 bases between. The CDR3 is made up of 11 amino acids. The germline V gene has CDR1 KGHSH and CDR2 LQKENI. DNA of the CDR3: TGTGCCAGCTCACCCTCCGGGGAGCAGTACTTC. Residues: CASSPSGEQYF.

This chain joins TRBV28 and TRBJ1-5, with D possibly being TRBD1 (6 bases). V lost 5 bases and J lost 7, with 12 bases in between. Germline CDR1 and CDR2: MDHEN and SYDVKM. The CDR3 has 13 residues. The CDR3 bases are TGTGCCAGCAGTCCACAGGGCTGGCAGCCCCAGCATTTT. This translates into CASSPQGWQPQHF.

This chain links TRBV5-6 with TRBJ1-2; 9 nucleotides agree with TRBD1. This CDR3 contains 13 residues. Unmatched junction bases numbered 6, after V lost 4 bases and J lost 8 bases. Germline assignment: CDR1 SGHDT and CDR2 YYEEEE. The CDR3 loop is CASSPGQGRGYTF. As DNA, the CDR3 is TGTGCCAGCAGCCCGGGACAGGGTAGGGGCTACACCTTC.

This chain links TRBV6-5 with TRBJ2-7, with D possibly matching TRBD2 (6 bases). The V end lost 6 bases, the J end lost 3 bases, and 15 bases lay between the germline ends. Germline V CDR1 and CDR2: MNHEY, SVGAGI. The CDR3 is made up of 14 amino acids. This CDR3 reads CASRPSGGDYEQYF. In DNA form, the CDR3 reads TGTGCCAGCAGACCCTCCGGGGGAGACTACGAGCAGTACTTC.

The V gene is TRBV27, the J gene TRBJ1-6; D possibly corresponds to TRBD1 (6 bases). The length of the CDR3 is 14 residues. Germline V gene data show CDR1 as MNHEY and CDR2 as SMNVEV (reference sequence). The V gene lost 1 base and the J gene lost 9 bases, with 10 bases spanning the gap. CDR3 amino acids: CASSLLGRGSPLHF. For the CDR3, the DNA is TGTGCCAGCAGTTTATTAGGCAGGGGTTCACCCCTCCACTTT.

V gene TRBV11-2 combines with J gene TRBJ1-2, with 8 nucleotides matching TRBD1. In germline, CDR1 is SGHAT, CDR2 FQNNGV. This CDR3 comprises 17 residues. The junction had 15 bases not matched to a gene; V was cut back by 5 bases and J by 4 bases. The CDR3 reads CASSPRPGTGNSYGYTF. The CDR3, as DNA: TGTGCCAGCAGCCCCCGTCCCGGGACAGGAAATTCCTATGGCTACACCTTC. Complete variable domain (other parts from reference TRBV11-2 and TRBJ1-2): EAGVAQSPRYKIIEKRQSVAFWCNPISGHATLYWYQQILGQGPKLLIQFQNNGVVDDSQLPKDRFSAERLKGVDSTLKIQPAKLEDSAVYLCASSPRPGTGNSYGYTFGSGTRLTVV.

This CDR3 is CASSSTSGRAALEQYF. CDR3 DNA sequence: TGTGCCAGCAGCTCGACTAGCGGGAGGGCCGCGCTCGAGCAGTACTTC. This rearrangement joins TRBV7-2 to TRBJ2-7; 14 bases are a match to TRBD2. The junction had 8 bases not matched to a gene; V was cut back by 4 bases and J by 6 bases. Germline CDR1 and CDR2: SGHTA and FQGNSA. The length of the CDR3 is 16 residues.

The rearrangement uses TRBV5-6 and TRBJ2-7; tentatively, D is TRBD2 (5 bases). The germline V gene encodes CDR1 SGHDT and CDR2 YYEEEE. V was clipped by 7 bases and J by 3 bases, with 14 bases between them. There are 13 residues in the CDR3. CDR3 amino acids: CASYQRSRYEQYF. The CDR3 DNA reads TGTGCCAGCTATCAGCGGTCCCGCTACGAGCAGTACTTC.

The J gene is TRBJ1-1, the V gene TRBV6-2 or TRBV6-3; a weak D match, TRBD1 (6 bases). Germline loops: CDR1 MNHEY, CDR2 SVGEGT. The length of the CDR3 is 11 residues. V was trimmed by 5 bases and J by 8 bases, leaving 9 bases between them. CDR3 amino acids: CASSSRGEAFF. CDR3 bases: TGTGCCAGCAGTAGCAGGGGCGAAGCTTTCTTT.

The J gene is TRBJ2-7, the V gene TRBV28; a possible D gene is TRBD2 (5 bases). V lost 3 bases to trimming and J lost 1 base, with 10 bases between them. This CDR3 is built from 14 residues. Per the germline V gene, CDR1 is MDHEN and CDR2 is SYDVKM. Here the CDR3 DNA reads TGTGCCAGCAGTTTCCCCAGCGGATCCTACGAGCAGTACTTC. This codes for CASSFPSGSYEQYF.

A single count supports this clone. The V call is TRBV5-1, the J call TRBJ1-2; TRBD1 matches at 10 bases. The CDR3 extends over 17 amino acids. Germline V lookup: CDR1 SGHRS, CDR2 YFSETQ. V was clipped by 0 bases and J by 4 bases; unmatched bases: 9. CDR3 region: CASSLGQGAYSSYGYTF. CDR3 nucleotide sequence: TGCGCCAGCAGCTTGGGACAGGGGGCCTACTCTAGCTATGGCTACACCTTC.

The chain couples TRBV9 to TRBJ2-1; weak D call: TRBD1 (5 bases). Germline loops: CDR1 SGDLS, CDR2 YYNGEE. V was pared by 3 bases and J by 6 bases, with 7 bases between. The length of the CDR3 is 12 residues. CDR3 nucleotides: TGTGCCAGCAGCGGAGACAGCAATGAGCAGTTCTTC. Its protein product is CASSGDSNEQFF.

The CDR3 DNA reads as TGTGCCAGCAGCTCGACAGGCACAGATACGCAGTATTTT. It is translated as CASSSTGTDTQYF. This rearrangement joins TRBV7-8 to TRBJ2-3; a weak D match, TRBD1 (5 bases). Trimming removed 4 bases from V and 1 base from J, with 6 bases in between. The CDR3 sequence is 13 residues long. Germline V CDR1 and CDR2: SGHVS, FQNEAQ.

The rearrangement links TRBV6-2 or TRBV6-3 to TRBJ2-5, with TRBD2 matching 10 bases. Germline V gene lookup returns CDR1 MNHEY and CDR2 SVGEGT. This CDR3 region has 14 residues. The V segment lost 6 bases and the J segment 4 bases; nucleotides outside the gene matches: 5. The CDR3 bases are TGTGCCAGCAGCGGAGCGGGGGGGCCAGAGACCCAGTACTTC. Its translation is CASSGAGGPETQYF.